The rows below give T cell receptor beta chains drawn from one sample of a study of CD8 T cells in ankylosing spondylitis. TCRdb passed the 5' RACE reads through MiXCR, listing each CDR3 protein once. In the table there are about 90,000 distinct CDR3 sequences, 27% of which are singletons. The specimen was blood, either unsorted or a sorted T cell fraction (not recorded which). The receptor source for this set is a male donor with ankylosing spondylitis or in good health (not recorded which). CDR3s include the opening cysteine and the closing phenylalanine or tryptophan. D genes are given only for firm matches. The size entry is marked missing in some rows and otherwise reads once, few, many or a size class.

clone size,V gene,D gene,J gene,CDR3 protein,CDR3 DNA
few,TRBV12-3/TRBV12-4,.,TRBJ2-2,CASLSRGSDTGELFF,TGTGCCAGCCTATCGAGGGGGTCGGACACCGGGGAGCTGTTTTTT
.,TRBV5-1,TRBD2,TRBJ2-1,CASKRERSYNERFF,TGCGCCAGTAAGCGGGAGCGGTCCTACAATGAGCGGTTCTTC
once,TRBV5-6,.,TRBJ2-1,CASSGPSGGYNEQFF,TGTGCCAGCAGCGGCCCGAGTGGGGGCTACAATGAGCAGTTCTTC
.,TRBV27,.,TRBJ1-2,CASSLAANYGYTF,TGTGCCAGCAGTTTAGCGGCTAACTATGGCTACACCTTC
few,TRBV6-1,.,TRBJ2-2,CASPPDADTGELFF,TGTGCCAGCCCCCCGGACGCCGACACCGGGGAGCTGTTTTTT
many,TRBV7-3,.,TRBJ2-1,CASSARNSHEQFF,TGTGCCAGCAGCGCCAGGAACTCACATGAGCAGTTCTTC
.,TRBV29-1,.,TRBJ1-1,CSVGEGTIPGTEAFF,TGCAGCGTTGGAGAAGGAACCATACCGGGGACTGAAGCTTTCTTT
.,TRBV18,TRBD2,TRBJ2-1,CASSPTTSRYNEQFF,TGTGCCAGCTCACCTACGACTAGCAGGTACAATGAGCAGTTCTTC
once,TRBV5-1,.,TRBJ1-5,CASSLGQENQPQHF,TGCGCCAGCAGCTTGGGACAGGAGAATCAGCCCCAGCATTTT
once,TRBV18,TRBD1,TRBJ1-6,CASSPSDRGSSPLHF,TGTGCCAGCTCTCCGAGTGACAGGGGATCTTCACCCCTCCACTTT
few,TRBV5-1,.,TRBJ1-2,CASSLAQGNLYGYTF,TGCGCCAGCAGCTTGGCACAGGGAAACCTCTATGGCTACACCTTC
.,TRBV7-9,.,TRBJ2-5,CASSLVPPRETQYF,TGTGCCAGCAGCTTAGTTCCCCCCCGGGAGACCCAGTACTTC
.,TRBV7-2,.,TRBJ1-4,CASSTPGRVPEKLFF,TGTGCCAGCAGCACACCCGGCAGGGTGCCTGAAAAACTGTTTTTT
.,TRBV7-9,.,TRBJ1-1,CASSSQGGAGVSSTAFF,TGTGCCAGCAGCTCCCAAGGAGGGGCAGGTGTCTCGTCCACCGCTTTCTTT
.,TRBV20-1,TRBD1,TRBJ2-3,CSAPKGTGGTDTQYF,TGCAGTGCTCCCAAGGGGACAGGGGGCACAGATACGCAGTATTTT
few,TRBV5-1,.,TRBJ2-7,CASSPSSIASYEQYF,TGCGCCAGCAGCCCCAGCAGTATCGCTTCCTACGAGCAGTACTTC
.,TRBV20-1,.,TRBJ2-5,CSARFLLLLNQETQYF,TGCAGTGCTAGGTTCCTGCTTCTCCTGAACCAAGAGACCCAGTACTTC
.,TRBV5-1,.,TRBJ1-1,CASSLQGGDTEAFF,TGCGCCAGCAGCTTACAGGGAGGGGACACTGAAGCTTTCTTT
few,TRBV24-1,TRBD2,TRBJ2-1,CATSDLGTSGYNEQFF,TGTGCCACCAGTGATTTAGGGACTAGCGGGTACAATGAGCAGTTCTTC
.,TRBV9,TRBD1,TRBJ2-5,CASSLKPDRAETQYF,TGTGCCAGCAGTCTAAAACCGGACAGGGCAGAGACCCAGTACTTC
few,TRBV10-2,.,TRBJ1-1,CASSELTNTEAFF,TGCGCCAGCAGTGAGTTAACTAACACTGAAGCTTTCTTT
few,TRBV19,.,TRBJ1-1,CATIPPGHLNTEAFF,TGTGCCACCATACCTCCGGGACACTTGAACACTGAAGCTTTCTTT
.,TRBV30,.,TRBJ1-1,CAWNPGRRTEAFF,TGTGCCTGGAACCCCGGAAGACGGACTGAAGCTTTCTTT
few,TRBV3-1,TRBD2,TRBJ2-5,CASSRMVTSVETQYF,TGTGCCAGCAGCCGGATGGTGACTAGCGTGGAGACCCAGTACTTC
.,TRBV18,.,TRBJ1-5,CASSPTGGFQPQHF,TGTGCCAGCTCACCAACTGGGGGATTTCAGCCCCAGCATTTT
few,TRBV7-9,.,TRBJ2-6,CASSLPRGQAGANVLTF,TGTGCCAGCAGCCTCCCCCGGGGGCAAGCTGGGGCCAACGTCCTGACTTTC
few,TRBV7-6,.,TRBJ2-7,CASSLGADYEQYF,TGTGCCAGCAGCTTAGGGGCAGACTACGAGCAGTACTTC
few,TRBV20-1,.,TRBJ1-3,CSAYEGSGNTIYF,TGCAGTGCATATGAGGGGTCTGGAAACACCATATATTTT
many,TRBV5-1,TRBD2,TRBJ2-1,CASSLGSGRPSYNEQFF,TGCGCCAGCAGCTTGGGTAGCGGGAGGCCTTCCTACAATGAGCAGTTCTTC
few,TRBV12-3/TRBV12-4,TRBD2,TRBJ2-2,CASSLIRLAGLVGELFF,TGTGCCAGCAGTCTTATACGACTAGCGGGATTGGTCGGGGAGCTGTTTTTT
few,TRBV12-3/TRBV12-4,.,TRBJ2-7,CASSTYGGYEQYF,TGTGCCAGCAGCACCTATGGTGGTTACGAGCAGTACTTC
.,TRBV20-1,.,TRBJ1-5,CSARASRGNQPQHF,TGCAGTGCTAGAGCCTCGAGGGGCAATCAGCCCCAGCATTTT
.,TRBV29-1,TRBD2,TRBJ2-7,CSVAGREDGSYEQYF,TGCAGCGTTGCCGGGAGGGAAGACGGCTCCTACGAGCAGTACTTC
few,TRBV7-9,.,TRBJ2-3,CASSPGLPGSSDTQYF,TGTGCCAGCAGCCCCGGACTACCCGGGAGCTCAGATACGCAGTATTTT
.,TRBV7-9,TRBD1,TRBJ2-4,CASSPMGTASAKNIQYF,TGTGCCAGCAGCCCCATGGGGACAGCCTCAGCCAAAAACATTCAGTACTTC
.,TRBV7-2,.,TRBJ1-1,CASRYSQTNTEAFF,TGTGCCAGCAGGTATAGTCAGACCAACACTGAAGCTTTCTTT
few,TRBV29-1,TRBD1,TRBJ2-1,CSVEPPDRKQFF,TGCAGCGTTGAACCACCGGACAGGAAGCAGTTCTTC
.,TRBV20-1,.,TRBJ1-5,CSARDGRLGIHSNQPQHF,TGCAGTGCTAGAGATGGAAGGTTGGGGATCCATAGCAATCAGCCCCAGCATTTT
.,TRBV18,TRBD1,TRBJ1-1,CASSTDTGENTEAFF,TGTGCCAGCTCAACGGACACAGGGGAAAACACTGAAGCTTTCTTT
.,TRBV7-9,.,TRBJ1-1,CASSSHSTAANTEAFF,TGTGCCAGCAGCTCACACTCAACAGCGGCGAACACTGAAGCTTTCTTT
.,TRBV9,.,TRBJ2-3,CASSADLGSSTDTQYF,TGTGCCAGCAGCGCCGATCTCGGTTCTAGCACAGATACGCAGTATTTT
.,TRBV5-1,TRBD1,TRBJ2-7,CASSRDGQGASTYEQYF,TGCGCCAGCAGCAGGGATGGGCAGGGGGCCTCTACCTACGAGCAGTACTTC
.,TRBV12-3/TRBV12-4,TRBD2,TRBJ2-2,CATDGGATGELFF,TGTGCCACCGACGGGGGGGCCACCGGGGAGCTGTTTTTT
few,TRBV5-6,.,TRBJ2-7,CASSLTGESYEQYF,TGTGCCAGCAGCTTGACGGGGGAGTCCTACGAGCAGTACTTC
.,TRBV10-3,.,TRBJ1-1,CAAGGRIMNTEAFF,TGTGCCGCGGGGGGACGAATCATGAACACTGAAGCTTTCTTT
few,TRBV6-6,.,TRBJ2-7,CASSTQGYEQYF,TGTGCCAGCAGTACACAGGGCTACGAGCAGTACTTC
many,TRBV5-1,.,TRBJ2-3,CASSLDGQPSTDTQYF,TGCGCCAGCAGCTTGGACGGCCAGCCAAGCACAGATACGCAGTATTTT
few,TRBV10-3,TRBD1,TRBJ2-1,CAISESLGTGPFF,TGTGCCATCAGTGAGTCACTAGGGACAGGGCCGTTCTTC
few,TRBV20-1,.,TRBJ2-3,CSASPQGTDTQYF,TGCAGTGCTAGTCCGCAGGGCACAGATACGCAGTATTTT
.,TRBV7-8,.,TRBJ2-3,CASSLSANTDTQYF,TGTGCCAGCAGCTTATCGGCTAACACAGATACGCAGTATTTT
.,TRBV12-3/TRBV12-4,.,TRBJ1-5,CASSSVLNQPQHF,TGTGCCAGCAGTTCCGTACTCAATCAGCCCCAGCATTTT
few,TRBV25-1,TRBD1,TRBJ2-2,CASRGQGYAGELFF,TGTGCCAGCAGGGGACAGGGTTACGCCGGGGAGCTGTTTTTT
few,TRBV3-1,TRBD2,TRBJ2-3,CASSPGTSQVGQYF,TGTGCCAGCAGCCCCGGGACTAGTCAAGTCGGGCAGTATTTT
.,TRBV7-8,.,TRBJ1-1,CASSSSRDPNTEAFF,TGTGCCAGCAGCTCGTCCCGGGACCCGAACACTGAAGCTTTCTTT